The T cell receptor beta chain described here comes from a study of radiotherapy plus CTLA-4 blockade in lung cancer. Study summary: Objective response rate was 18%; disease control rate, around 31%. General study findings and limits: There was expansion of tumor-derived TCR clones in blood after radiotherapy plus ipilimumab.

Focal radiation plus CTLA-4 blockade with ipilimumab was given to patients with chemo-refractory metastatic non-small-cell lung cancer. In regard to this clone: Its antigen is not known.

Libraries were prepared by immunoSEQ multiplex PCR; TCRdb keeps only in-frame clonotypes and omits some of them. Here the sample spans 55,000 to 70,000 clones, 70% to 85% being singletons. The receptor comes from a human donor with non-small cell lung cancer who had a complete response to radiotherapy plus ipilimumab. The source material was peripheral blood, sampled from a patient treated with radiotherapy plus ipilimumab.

The CDR3 DNA sequence: TGTGCCATCAGTGGGGGCCACCGGGGGGCCTCTGATACGCAGTATTTT. Residues: CAISGGHRGASDTQYF. This chain links TRBV10-3 with TRBJ2-3, with D perhaps matching TRBD2 (7 bases). Deletions cut 4 bases from V and 6 bases from J, with 20 bases between. Looked up from germline, CDR1 is ENHRY and CDR2 is SYGVKD. The length of the CDR3 is 16 residues.